A single sample gave rise to the 10 T cell receptor beta chains below, sequenced in a study of T cell responses to AZD1222 COVID-19 vaccine. Method: immunoSEQ multiplex PCR; TCRdb's copy keeps in-frame clones and lacks some. Altogether tens of thousands of clones are present, approximately 90% being singletons, with the ten largest covering around a tenth. This sample comprised peripheral blood, obtained 28 days after the second AZD1222 dose. These receptor sequences come from an adult who received the AZD1222 COVID-19 vaccine.

The gene calls are TRBV13 and TRBJ2-7; TRBD2 agrees at 14 bases. Germline-derived CDR1 and CDR2 are PRHDT and FYEKMQ (reference sequence). CDR3 size: 16 residues. V gave up 5 bases and J gave up 1 base; unmatched junction bases: 4. The CDR3 DNA reads as TGTGCCAGCAGCAGAGGGACTAGCGGGGGTTCCTACGAGCAGTACTTC. It encodes CASSRGTSGGSYEQYF.

The genes are TRBV2 and TRBJ1-6; possible D gene TRBD1, 5 bases. V dropped 4 bases and J dropped 2 bases, with 12 bases sitting between them. This CDR3 spans 16 amino acids. Per the germline V gene, CDR1 is SNHLY and CDR2 is FYNNEI. CDR3 residues: CASSGGGGTYNSPLHF. The CDR3 nucleotides read TGTGCCAGCAGTGGGGGCGGGGGAACCTATAATTCACCCCTCCACTTT.

The chain links TRBV7-6 to TRBJ1-6, with 9 bases fitting TRBD1. This CDR3 is 16 amino acids long. The trim removed 2 bases at V and 9 bases at J, leaving 8 bases unmatched. The germline gives CDR1 SGHVS, CDR2 FNYEAQ. In nucleotides, the CDR3 is TGTGCCAGCAGCTTACAGGGGGGACAGGGAGCTTCACCCCTCCACTTT. Translating gives CASSLQGGQGASPLHF.

The chain joins TRBV30 to TRBJ2-2; 9 bases line up with TRBD2. CDR1 GTSNPN and CDR2 SVGIG come from the germline V gene (reference sequence). The CDR3 runs to 16 residues. V shed 4 bases and J 2 bases; nucleotides not matched to a gene: 8. DNA of the CDR3: TGTGCCTGGAAGGGGCTAGCGGGGCGCAACACCGGGGAGCTGTTTTTT. As protein: CAWKGLAGRNTGELFF.

CDR3 region: CASSPRPGGGETQYF. The CDR3 region has the DNA TGTGCCAGCAGCCCCCGGCCAGGGGGCGGTGAGACCCAGTACTTC. The V call is TRBV11-3, the J call TRBJ2-5, with 8 nucleotides matching TRBD1. V trimming: 5 bases; J trimming: 5 bases; junction bases outside the gene matches: 10. Germline CDR1 is SGHNT and CDR2 is YENEEA. The CDR3 is 15 residues long.

The V call is TRBV7-9, the J call TRBJ2-1, with 9 bases fitting TRBD1. This CDR3 spans 15 amino acids. V lost 4 bases to trimming and J lost 7 bases; unmatched junction nucleotides: 8. Germline CDR1 reads SEHNR; CDR2 reads FQNEAQ (reference sequence). CDR3 sequence reads: CASSWTGAARNEQFF. The CDR3 DNA follows: TGTGCCAGCAGCTGGACAGGGGCGGCGAGGAATGAGCAGTTCTTC.

The rearrangement uses TRBV2 and TRBJ1-6; a possible D gene is TRBD1 (5 bases). Germline loops: CDR1 SNHLY, CDR2 FYNNEI. The CDR3 is 14 residues long. Trimming pared 8 bases from V and 9 bases from J, leaving 17 bases between. The CDR3 DNA reads TGTGCCAGCTTGGGACCCCCCGAGAGTTCACCCCTCCACTTT. This translates into CASLGPPESSPLHF.

The rearrangement uses TRBV10-1 and TRBJ1-6; no clear D. The CDR3 length is 14 residues. Trimming shortened V by 2 bases and J by 5 bases, and 7 bases separated the two germline ends. CDR1 and CDR2 from the germline V gene are WNHNN and SYGVQD (reference sequence). The CDR3 reads CASSERADNSPLHF. The CDR3 nucleotides read TGCGCCAGCAGTGAGCGGGCAGATAATTCACCCCTCCACTTT.

The count of this clone is one. This chain uses TRBV2 with TRBJ2-2, with 9 bases fitting TRBD1. The junction had 5 bases not matched to a gene; V was cut back by 10 bases and J by 5 bases. The germline CDR1 and CDR2 sequences are SNHLY and FYNNEI. This CDR3 spans 13 amino acids. The CDR3 reads CAIRDRDTGELFF. The CDR3 bases are TGTGCCATCCGGGACAGGGATACCGGGGAGCTGTTTTTT.

V and J are TRBV11-3 and TRBJ2-1; D is undetermined. CDR3 length equals 12 residues. Germline CDR1 SGHNT, CDR2 YENEEA. V was trimmed by 5 bases and J by 9 bases, leaving 11 bases between them. For the CDR3, the DNA is TGTGCCAGCAGCCAACATGACACTGAGCAGTTCTTC. This codes for CASSQHDTEQFF.